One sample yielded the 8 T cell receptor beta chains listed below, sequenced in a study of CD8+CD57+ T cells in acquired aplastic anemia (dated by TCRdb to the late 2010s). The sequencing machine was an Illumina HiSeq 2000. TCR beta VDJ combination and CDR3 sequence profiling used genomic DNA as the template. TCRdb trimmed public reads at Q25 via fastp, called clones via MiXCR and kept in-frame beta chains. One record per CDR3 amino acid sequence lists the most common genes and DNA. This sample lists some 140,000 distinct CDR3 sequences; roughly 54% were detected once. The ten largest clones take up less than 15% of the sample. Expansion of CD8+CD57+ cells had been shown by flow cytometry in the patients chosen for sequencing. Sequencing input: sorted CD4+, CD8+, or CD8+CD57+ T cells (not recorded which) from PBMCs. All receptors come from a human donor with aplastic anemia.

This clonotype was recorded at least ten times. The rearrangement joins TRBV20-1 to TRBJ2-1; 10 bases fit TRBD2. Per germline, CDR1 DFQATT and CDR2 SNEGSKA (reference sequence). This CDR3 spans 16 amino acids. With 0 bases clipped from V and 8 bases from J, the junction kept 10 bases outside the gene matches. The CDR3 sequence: CSARDTGPSGGYEQFF. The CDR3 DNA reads TGCAGTGCTAGAGATACGGGGCCTAGCGGGGGCTATGAGCAGTTCTTC.

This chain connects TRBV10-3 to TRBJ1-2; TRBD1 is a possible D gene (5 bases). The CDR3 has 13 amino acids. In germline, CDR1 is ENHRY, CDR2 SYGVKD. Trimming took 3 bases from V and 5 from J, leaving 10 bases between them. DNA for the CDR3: TGTGCCATCAGTGACTCAGACAGATATGGCTACACCTTC. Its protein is CAISDSDRYGYTF.

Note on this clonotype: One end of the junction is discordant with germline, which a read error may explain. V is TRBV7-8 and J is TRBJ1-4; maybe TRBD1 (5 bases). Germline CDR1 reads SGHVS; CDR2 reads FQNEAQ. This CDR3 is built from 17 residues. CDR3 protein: CASSLGRGFPTNEKLLF. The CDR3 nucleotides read TGTGCCAGCAGCTTAGGGAGGGGCTTTCCAACTAATGAAAAACTGCTTTTT. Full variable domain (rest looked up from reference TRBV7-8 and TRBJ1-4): GAGVSQSPRYKVAKRGQDVALRCDPISGHVSLFWYQQALGQGPEFLTYFQNEAQLDKSGLPSDRFFAERPEGSVSTLKIQRTQQEDSAVYLCASSLGRGFPTNEKLLFGSGTQLSVL.

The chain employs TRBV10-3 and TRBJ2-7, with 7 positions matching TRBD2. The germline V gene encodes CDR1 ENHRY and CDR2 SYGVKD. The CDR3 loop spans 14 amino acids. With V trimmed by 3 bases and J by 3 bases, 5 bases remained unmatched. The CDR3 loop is CAISDGGGIYEQYF. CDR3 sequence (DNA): TGTGCCATCAGTGACGGCGGGGGAATCTACGAGCAGTACTTC.

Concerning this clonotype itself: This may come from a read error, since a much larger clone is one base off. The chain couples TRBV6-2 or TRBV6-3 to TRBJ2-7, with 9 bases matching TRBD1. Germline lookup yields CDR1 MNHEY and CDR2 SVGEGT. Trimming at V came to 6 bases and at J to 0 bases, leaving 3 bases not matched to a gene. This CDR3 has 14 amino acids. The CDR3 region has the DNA TGTGCCAGCAGACCGGGACAGGGCTCCTACGAGCAGTACTTC. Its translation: CASRPGQGSYEQYF.

The CDR3 sequence: CASNEAGRTGELFF. DNA of the CDR3: TGTGCCAGCAACGAGGCGGGGAGGACCGGGGAGCTGTTTTTT. V usage is TRBV2 and J usage is TRBJ2-2; D is perhaps TRBD2 (6 bases). V was pared by 7 bases and J by 5 bases, with 14 bases between. CDR1 SNHLY and CDR2 FYNNEI come from the germline V gene. This CDR3 comprises 14 residues.

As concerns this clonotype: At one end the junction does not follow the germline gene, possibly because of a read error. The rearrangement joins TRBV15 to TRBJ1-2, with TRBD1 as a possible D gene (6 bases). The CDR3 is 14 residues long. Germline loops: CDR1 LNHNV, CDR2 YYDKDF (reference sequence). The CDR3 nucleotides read TGTGCCACCAGCAGAGTCGGGACAAGCTATGGCTACGCCTTC. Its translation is CATSRVGTSYGYAF.

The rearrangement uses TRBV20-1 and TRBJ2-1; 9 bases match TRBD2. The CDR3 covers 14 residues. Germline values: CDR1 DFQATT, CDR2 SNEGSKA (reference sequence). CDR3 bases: TGCAGCCTCACGGGGGGACTAGCAGGCAATGAGCAGTTCTTC. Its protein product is CSLTGGLAGNEQFF.